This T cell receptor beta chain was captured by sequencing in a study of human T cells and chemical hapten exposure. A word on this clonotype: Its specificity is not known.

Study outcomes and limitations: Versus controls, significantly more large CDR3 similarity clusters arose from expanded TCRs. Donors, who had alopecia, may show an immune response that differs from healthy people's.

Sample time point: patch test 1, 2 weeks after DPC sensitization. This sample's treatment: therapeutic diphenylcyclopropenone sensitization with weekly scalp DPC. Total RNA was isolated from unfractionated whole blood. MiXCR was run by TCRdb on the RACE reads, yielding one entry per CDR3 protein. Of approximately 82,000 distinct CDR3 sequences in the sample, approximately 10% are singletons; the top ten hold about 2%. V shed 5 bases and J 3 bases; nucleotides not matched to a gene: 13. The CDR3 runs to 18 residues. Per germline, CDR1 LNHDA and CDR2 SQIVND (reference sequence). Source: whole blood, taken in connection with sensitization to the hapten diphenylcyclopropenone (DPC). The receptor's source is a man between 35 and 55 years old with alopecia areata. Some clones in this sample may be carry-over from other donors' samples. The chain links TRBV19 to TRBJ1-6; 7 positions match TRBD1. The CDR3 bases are TGTGCCAGTAGTCCCTTCTCATCCCGGGACAGCTATAATTCACCCCTCCACTTT. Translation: CASSPFSSRDSYNSPLHF.